Listed below are T cell receptor beta chains from one sample, sequenced in a study of blood T cell repertoires in COVID-19. Method: immunoSEQ multiplex PCR; TCRdb's copy keeps in-frame clones and lacks some. The sample lists over 150,000 clones, around nine tenths occurring once. Sequenced sample: peripheral blood. The receptor set was obtained from a man in his 60s with COVID-19, enrolled during active disease. Both conserved end residues are part of each CDR3. A D gene is named only where the DNA matches it firmly.

d_call j_call v_call cdr3_length cdr3_aa
TRBD1 TRBJ1-2 TRBV24-1 14 CATSDLDRIDGYTF
- TRBJ1-5 TRBV18 14 CASSLQDSNQPQHF
- TRBJ1-5 TRBV15 13 CATSREANQPQHF
TRBD2 TRBJ2-7 TRBV18 16 CASSPLSAGEKYEQYF
- TRBJ2-2 TRBV14 15 CASSRDPANTGELFF
TRBD1 TRBJ2-6 TRBV6-2/TRBV6-3 18 CASSYPGTGDPGANVLTF
- TRBJ2-3 TRBV6-6 14 CASGDREATDTQYF
- TRBJ2-1 TRBV3-1/TRBV3-2 16 CASSPFSAGSYNEQFF
- TRBJ2-6 TRBV7-2 15 CASSRPVFGANVLTF
TRBD2 TRBJ2-4 TRBV7-2 19 CASSLIRASGSEGKNIQYF